The clone carrying this T cell receptor (beta chain) was observed many times. Its specificity is unknown. Germline CDR1 SEHNR, CDR2 FQNEAQ (reference sequence). V trimming: 4 bases; J trimming: 6 bases; junction bases outside the gene matches: 6. The CDR3 is 13 amino acids. Uncontrolled infection, other autoimmune disease, pregnancy and lactation each barred patients from inclusion. This record belongs to a study of T cells in Graves' hyperthyroidism and ophthalmopathy. Study-wide background: Peripheral blood sampling occurred at initial diagnosis, before any treatment.

Regarding the study as a whole: The model predicted ophthalmopathy a median 6.5 months before onset.

The source material, RNA transcripts, was used to amplify TCR beta CDR3 regions. The TCR CDR3 first-round RT-PCR relied on the HTBI primer set. TCRdb re-called the multiplex PCR reads through MiXCR, storing one row per CDR3 protein. The repertoire holds 800,000 or so distinct CDR3 sequences, with over 35% as singletons. Sequenced: blood. This TCR was recovered from a man younger than 35 with Graves' hyperthyroidism. The chain recombines TRBV7-9 with TRBJ2-7; 7 positions match TRBD1. Here the CDR3 DNA reads TGTGCCAGCAGCTCTGGACAGGTTAGCGAGCAGTACTTC. Its translation: CASSSGQVSEQYF.